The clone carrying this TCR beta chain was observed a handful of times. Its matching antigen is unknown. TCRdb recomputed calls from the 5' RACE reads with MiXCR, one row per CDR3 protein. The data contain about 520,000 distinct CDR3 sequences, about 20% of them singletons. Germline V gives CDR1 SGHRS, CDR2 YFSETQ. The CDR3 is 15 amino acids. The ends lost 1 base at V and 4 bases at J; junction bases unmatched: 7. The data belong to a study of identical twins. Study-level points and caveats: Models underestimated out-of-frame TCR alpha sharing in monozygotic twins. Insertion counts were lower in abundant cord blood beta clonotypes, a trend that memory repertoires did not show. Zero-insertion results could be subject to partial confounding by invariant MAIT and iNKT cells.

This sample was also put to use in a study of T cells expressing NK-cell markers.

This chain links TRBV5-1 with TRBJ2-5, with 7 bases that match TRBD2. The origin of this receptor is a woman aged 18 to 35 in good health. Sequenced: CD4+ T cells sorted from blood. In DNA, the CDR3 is TGCGCCAGCAGCTTGAAGGGCGGGAGCGGAGAGACCCAGTACTTC. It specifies CASSLKGGSGETQYF.